The source of this TCR beta chain is a study of cytomegalovirus exposure and HLA in healthy donors. Germline CDR1 reads MNHEY; CDR2 reads SMNVEV (reference sequence). The CDR3 is made up of 17 amino acids. V shed 5 bases and J 0 bases; nucleotides not matched to a gene: 11. 13 Jbeta primers and 60 Vbeta primers were used for the PCR. Here immunoSEQ multiplex PCR was the method, and the copy in TCRdb shows in-frame clones only, minus some. This sample has approximately 100,000 clones, with 85% found just once. The chain has TRBV27 and TRBJ2-5; 8 positions agree with TRBD2. The specimen sequenced was PBMCs. This clonotype was sampled from a man aged 40-49 years in good health and CMV-seropositive. CDR3 sequence: CASSPLTAGEYQETQYF. DNA for the CDR3: TGTGCCAGCAGTCCTCTGACAGCGGGGGAGTACCAAGAGACCCAGTACTTC.